A single sample is the source of the 15 T cell receptor beta chains below, sequenced in a study of T cell clones after liver transplantation. The repertoire was sequenced with immunoSEQ multiplex PCR; TCRdb's copy has only in-frame clones and lacks some. Among about 75,000 clones listed, around 84% were seen once. The specimen was CD4+ T cells from blood, collected less than 50 months after liver transplant. Source of these receptors: a human patient who received a liver transplant. These T cells may partly come from the graft donor.

The rearrangement joins TRBV7-9 to TRBJ1-4, with 7 bases that match TRBD1. Germline values: CDR1 SEHNR, CDR2 FQNEAQ (reference sequence). V shed 4 bases, J shed 0 bases, and the junction held 2 bases outside the gene matches. This CDR3 spans 15 amino acids. The DNA of the CDR3 is TGTGCCAGCAGCTATGGACAGGCAACTAATGAAAAACTGTTTTTT. Its protein is CASSYGQATNEKLFF.

The CDR3 coding sequence is TGTGCCAGCACCCCAGGGGGCAGGGGTTTCCACGAGCAGTACTTC. Its translation is CASTPGGRGFHEQYF. This chain links TRBV28 with TRBJ2-7; 8 nucleotides match TRBD1. The CDR3 extends over 15 amino acids. Germline V gene lookup returns CDR1 MDHEN and CDR2 SYDVKM. J lost 5 bases, V lost 7 bases, and 13 bases had no gene match.

The V call is TRBV29-1, the J call TRBJ2-6; D gene ambiguous. The CDR3 has 15 residues. Per the germline V gene, CDR1 is SQVTM and CDR2 is ANQGSEA. Trimming took off 5 bases at V and 0 bases at J, with 11 bases between the two ends. The CDR3: CSVSAGLSGANVLTF. In DNA form, the CDR3 reads TGCAGCGTTTCCGCCGGCCTCTCTGGGGCCAACGTCCTGACTTTC.

The V and J genes are TRBV20-1 and TRBJ2-5, with D unresolved. This CDR3 spans 11 amino acids. V dropped 7 bases and J dropped 1 base, with 7 bases sitting between them. The germline CDR1 and CDR2 sequences are DFQATT and SNEGSKA (reference sequence). This CDR3 reads CSGLIQETQYF. The CDR3 nucleotides read TGCAGTGGACTGATCCAAGAGACCCAGTACTTC.

The V and J genes are TRBV5-1 and TRBJ1-1, with 7 nucleotides matching TRBD1. With V trimmed by 0 bases and J by 1 base, 0 bases remained unmatched. The CDR3 runs to 14 residues. Germline CDR1 and CDR2: SGHRS and YFSETQ. The CDR3 protein is CASSLDRGNTEAFF. CDR3 nucleotides: TGCGCCAGCAGCTTGGACAGGGGGAACACTGAAGCTTTCTTT.

The V call is TRBV7-2, the J call TRBJ2-7, with TRBD2 identical over 12 bases. CDR1 is SGHTA, CDR2 FQGNSA, per germline. The J segment lost 6 bases and the V segment lost 5 bases, leaving 8 bases of the junction unmatched. This CDR3 spans 15 amino acids. The CDR3 region is CASSNLAGGPVEQYF. The DNA of the CDR3 is TGTGCCAGCAGCAACCTAGCGGGGGGGCCTGTCGAGCAGTACTTC.

The chain couples TRBV6-1 to TRBJ1-5, with D hard to call. The ends were cut back, 6 bases at V and 3 bases at J, with 9 bases in the middle. Per the germline V gene, CDR1 is MNHNS and CDR2 is SASEGT. The CDR3 has 13 amino acids. CDR3 in DNA: TGTGCCAGCAGCCCGACCTTCAATCAGCCCCAGCATTTT. It specifies CASSPTFNQPQHF.

The chain couples TRBV9 to TRBJ1-3, with D possibly being TRBD1 (6 bases). The V end was cut by 4 bases, the J end by 0 bases, with 11 bases between. Germline-derived CDR1 and CDR2 are SGDLS and YYNGEE. This CDR3 is built from 15 residues. In DNA, the CDR3 is TGTGCCAGCAGCTCCGGGGACACCTCTGGAAACACCATATATTTT. It translates to CASSSGDTSGNTIYF.

The chain is built from TRBV7-3 and TRBJ1-6; a weak D match, TRBD1 (5 bases). V was cut by 0 bases and J by 10 bases, with 16 bases left in between. The CDR3 covers 16 residues. Looked up from germline, CDR1 is SGHTA and CDR2 is FQGTGA. The CDR3 nucleotides read TGTGCCAGCAGCTTAACGTTGGGCAGGGTGAAGTCACCCCTCCACTTT. Translation gives CASSLTLGRVKSPLHF.

V is TRBV6-5 and J is TRBJ1-5, with D tentatively TRBD1 (6 bases). The V end lost 6 bases, the J end lost 4 bases, and 16 bases lay between the germline ends. Germline loops: CDR1 MNHEY, CDR2 SVGAGI. CDR3 length: 15 amino acids. The DNA of the CDR3 is TGTGCCAGCAGACCTAATACAGGGAGAAATCAGCCCCAGCATTTT. This encodes CASRPNTGRNQPQHF.

The chain links TRBV11-3 to TRBJ1-1; D remains unclear. Germline-derived CDR1 and CDR2 are SGHNT and YENEEA. The germline V and J ends were trimmed by 5 bases and 7 bases, with 17 bases remaining between them. The CDR3 spans 14 residues. CDR3 bases: TGTGCCAGCAGCCCCAGAGGTGGGTTGGGTGAAGCTTTCTTT. As protein: CASSPRGGLGEAFF.

The CDR3 region is CATNAGQGDTEAFF. Here the CDR3 DNA reads TGTGCCACCAACGCGGGACAGGGTGATACTGAAGCTTTCTTT. The chain combines TRBV6-6 with TRBJ1-1, with 9 bases lining up with TRBD1. This CDR3 spans 14 amino acids. J lost 5 bases, V lost 10 bases, and 11 bases had no gene match. Germline loops: CDR1 MNHNY, CDR2 SVGAGI (reference sequence).

This rearrangement joins TRBV6-6 to TRBJ1-1, with D tentatively TRBD1 (5 bases). Germline CDR1 reads MNHNY; CDR2 reads SVGAGI (reference sequence). This CDR3 comprises 15 residues. V was pared by 8 bases and J by 1 base, with 17 bases between. CDR3 region: CASGGEPGRNTEAFF. The CDR3 nucleotides read TGTGCCAGCGGGGGGGAACCAGGTCGGAACACTGAAGCTTTCTTT.

This rearrangement joins TRBV2 to TRBJ1-2, with 10 bases fitting TRBD1. The CDR3 has 16 residues. Germline-derived CDR1 and CDR2 are SNHLY and FYNNEI. V dropped 5 bases and J dropped 3; count of bases not matched to a gene: 9. Here the CDR3 reads CASSRVGTGDYYGYTF. The CDR3 coding sequence is TGTGCCAGCAGTCGGGTCGGGACAGGGGACTACTATGGCTACACCTTC.

This clone was seen just once. This chain links TRBV2 with TRBJ1-3; no firm D call. V was shortened by 4 bases and J by 1 base, with 8 bases between the two germline ends. This CDR3 spans 14 amino acids. CDR1 is SNHLY, CDR2 FYNNEI, per germline. The CDR3 sequence is CASSATLSGNTIYF. The CDR3 DNA reads as TGTGCCAGCAGTGCCACATTATCTGGAAACACCATATATTTT. The full variable domain, with the rest looked up from reference TRBV2 and TRBJ1-3, is EPEVTQTPSHQVTQMGQEVILRCVPISNHLYFYWYRQILGQKVEFLVSFYNNEISEKSEIFDDQFSVERPDGSNFTLKIRSTKLEDSAMYFCASSATLSGNTIYFGEGSWLTVV.